This record looks at one TCR beta chain sequence and its context. Antigen unknown. One end of the junction does not line up with germline, which may come from a read error. The sample belongs to a study of cytomegalovirus exposure and HLA in healthy donors. A multiplex PCR was run with 60 Vbeta primers and 13 Jbeta primers. Clones were sequenced by immunoSEQ multiplex PCR, and TCRdb holds only the in-frame ones, with some missing. The sample records around 150,000 clones, roughly 82% being singletons. General study points: According to reports, the classifier identified cytomegalovirus status with high specificity and sensitivity. The authors excluded some V segments, including TRBV6-2 and TRBV6-3, as indistinguishable.

The germline V gene encodes CDR1 GTSNPN and CDR2 SVGIG (reference sequence). There are 11 residues in the CDR3. The receptor was isolated from a girl under 18 in good health and CMV-seropositive. This chain links TRBV30 with TRBJ2-5; 9 nucleotides line up with TRBD2. The material sequenced was PBMCs. The CDR3 reads CAWRRAGGPDF. Written as DNA, the CDR3 is TGTGCCTGGAGAAGGGCGGGAGGGCCGGACTTC.